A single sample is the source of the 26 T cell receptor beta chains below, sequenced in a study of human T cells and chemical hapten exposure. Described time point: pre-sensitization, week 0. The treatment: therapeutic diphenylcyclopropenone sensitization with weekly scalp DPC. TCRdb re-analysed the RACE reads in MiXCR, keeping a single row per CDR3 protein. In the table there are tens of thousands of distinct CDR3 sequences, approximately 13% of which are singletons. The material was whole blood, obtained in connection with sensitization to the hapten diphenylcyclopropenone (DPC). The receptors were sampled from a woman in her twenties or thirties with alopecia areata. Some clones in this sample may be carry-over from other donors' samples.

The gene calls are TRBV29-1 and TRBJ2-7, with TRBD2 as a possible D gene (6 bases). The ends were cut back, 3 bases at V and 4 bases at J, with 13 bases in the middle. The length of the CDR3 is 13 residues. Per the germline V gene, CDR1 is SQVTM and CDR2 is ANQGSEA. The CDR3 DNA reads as TGCAGCGTTGACGACGGGAGCGGTTACGAGCAGTACTTC. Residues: CSVDDGSGYEQYF.

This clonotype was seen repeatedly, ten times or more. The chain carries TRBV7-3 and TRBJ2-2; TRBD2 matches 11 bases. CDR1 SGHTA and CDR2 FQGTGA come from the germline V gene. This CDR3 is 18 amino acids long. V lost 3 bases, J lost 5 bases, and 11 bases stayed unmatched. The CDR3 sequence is CASSLVSGRAVRTGELFF. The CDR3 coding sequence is TGTGCCAGCAGCTTGGTTAGCGGGAGGGCCGTTAGAACCGGGGAGCTGTTTTTT.

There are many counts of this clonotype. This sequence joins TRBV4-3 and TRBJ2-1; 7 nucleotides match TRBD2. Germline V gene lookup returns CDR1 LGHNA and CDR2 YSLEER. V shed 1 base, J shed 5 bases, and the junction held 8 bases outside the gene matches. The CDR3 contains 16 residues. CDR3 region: CASSQVSAGEDNEQFF. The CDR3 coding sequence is TGCGCCAGCAGCCAAGTCTCGGCGGGAGAAGACAATGAGCAGTTCTTC.

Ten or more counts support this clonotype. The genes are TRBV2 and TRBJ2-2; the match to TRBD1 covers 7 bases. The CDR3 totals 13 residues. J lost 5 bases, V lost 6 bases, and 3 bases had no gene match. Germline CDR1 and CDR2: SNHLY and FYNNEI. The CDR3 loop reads CASRMTGTGELFF. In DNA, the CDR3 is TGTGCCAGCAGGATGACAGGGACCGGGGAGCTGTTTTTT.

CDR3 amino acids: CASSVVRQLNTEAFF. CDR3 sequence (DNA): TGTGCCAGCAGCGTAGTACGACAGTTGAACACTGAAGCTTTCTTT. The V gene is TRBV9, the J gene TRBJ1-1, with TRBD1 as a possible D gene (5 bases). The ends were cut back, 0 bases at V and 0 bases at J, with 9 bases in the middle. The CDR3 runs to 15 residues. Germline loops: CDR1 SGDLS, CDR2 YYNGEE.

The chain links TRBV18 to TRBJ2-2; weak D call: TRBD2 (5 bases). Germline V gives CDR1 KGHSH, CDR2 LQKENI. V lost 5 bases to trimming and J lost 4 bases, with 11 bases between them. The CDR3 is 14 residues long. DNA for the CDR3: TGTGCCAGCTCATGGGAGCAAGGCACCGGGGAGCTGTTTTTT. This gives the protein CASSWEQGTGELFF.

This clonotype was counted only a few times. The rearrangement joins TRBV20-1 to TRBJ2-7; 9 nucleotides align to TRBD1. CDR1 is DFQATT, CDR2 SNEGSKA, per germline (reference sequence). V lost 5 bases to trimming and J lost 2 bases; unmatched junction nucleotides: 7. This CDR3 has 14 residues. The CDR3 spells CSAVHRDRAYEQYF. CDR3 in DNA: TGCAGTGCTGTACACCGGGACAGGGCCTACGAGCAGTACTTC.

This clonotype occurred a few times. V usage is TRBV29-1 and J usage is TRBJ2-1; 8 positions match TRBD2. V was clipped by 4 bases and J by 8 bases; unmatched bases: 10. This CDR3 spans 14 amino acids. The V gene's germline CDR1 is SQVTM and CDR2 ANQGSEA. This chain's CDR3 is CSVGPQGREDEQFF. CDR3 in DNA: TGCAGCGTTGGCCCCCAGGGGCGGGAGGATGAGCAGTTCTTC.

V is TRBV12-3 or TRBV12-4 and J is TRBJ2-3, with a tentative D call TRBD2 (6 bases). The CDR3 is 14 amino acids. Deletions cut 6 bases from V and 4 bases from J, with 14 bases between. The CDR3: CASRIGGSADTQYF. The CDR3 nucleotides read TGTGCCAGCAGGATTGGGGGGAGCGCAGATACGCAGTATTTT.

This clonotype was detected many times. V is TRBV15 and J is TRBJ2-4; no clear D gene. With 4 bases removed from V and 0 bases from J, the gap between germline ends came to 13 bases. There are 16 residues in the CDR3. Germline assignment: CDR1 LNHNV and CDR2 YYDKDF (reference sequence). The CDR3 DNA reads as TGTGCCACCAGCATCCAATCAAGAGAAGCCAAAAACATTCAGTACTTC. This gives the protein CATSIQSREAKNIQYF.

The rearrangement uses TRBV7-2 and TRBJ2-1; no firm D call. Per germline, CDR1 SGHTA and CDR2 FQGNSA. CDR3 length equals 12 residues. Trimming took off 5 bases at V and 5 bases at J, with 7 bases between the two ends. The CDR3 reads CASSQWHNEQFF. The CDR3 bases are TGTGCCAGCAGCCAGTGGCACAATGAGCAGTTCTTC.

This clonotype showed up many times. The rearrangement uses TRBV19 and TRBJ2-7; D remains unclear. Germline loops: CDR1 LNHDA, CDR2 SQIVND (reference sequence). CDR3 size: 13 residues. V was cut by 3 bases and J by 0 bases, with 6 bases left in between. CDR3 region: CASSIHNSYEQYF. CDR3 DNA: TGTGCCAGTAGTATTCACAACTCCTACGAGCAGTACTTC.

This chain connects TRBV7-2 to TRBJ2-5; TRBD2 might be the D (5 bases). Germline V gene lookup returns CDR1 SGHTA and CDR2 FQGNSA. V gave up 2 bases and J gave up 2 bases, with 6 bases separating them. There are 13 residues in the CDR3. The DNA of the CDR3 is TGTGCCAGCAGCTTAATAGCGCAAGAGACCCAGTACTTC. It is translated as CASSLIAQETQYF.

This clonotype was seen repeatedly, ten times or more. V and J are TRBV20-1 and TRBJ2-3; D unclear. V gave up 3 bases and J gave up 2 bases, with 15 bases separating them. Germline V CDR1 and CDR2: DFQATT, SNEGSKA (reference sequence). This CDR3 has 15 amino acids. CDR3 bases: TGCAGTGCTAGTCCTGTATCATATTCCACAGATACGCAGTATTTT. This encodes CSASPVSYSTDTQYF.

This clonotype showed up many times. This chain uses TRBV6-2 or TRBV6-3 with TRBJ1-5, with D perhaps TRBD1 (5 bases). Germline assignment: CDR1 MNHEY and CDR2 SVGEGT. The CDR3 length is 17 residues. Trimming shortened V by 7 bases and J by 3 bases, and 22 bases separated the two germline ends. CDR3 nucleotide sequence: TGTGCCAGCATTCTTGGAGGCACAGGCGGGAACAATCAGCCCCAGCATTTT. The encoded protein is CASILGGTGGNNQPQHF.

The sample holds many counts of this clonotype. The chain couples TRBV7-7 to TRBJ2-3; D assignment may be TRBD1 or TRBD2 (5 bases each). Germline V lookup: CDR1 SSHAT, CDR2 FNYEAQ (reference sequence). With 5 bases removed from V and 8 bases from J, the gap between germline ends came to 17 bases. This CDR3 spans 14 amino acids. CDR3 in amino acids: CASSPGEGTGTQYF. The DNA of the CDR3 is TGTGCCAGCAGCCCAGGCGAGGGGACGGGTACGCAGTATTTT.

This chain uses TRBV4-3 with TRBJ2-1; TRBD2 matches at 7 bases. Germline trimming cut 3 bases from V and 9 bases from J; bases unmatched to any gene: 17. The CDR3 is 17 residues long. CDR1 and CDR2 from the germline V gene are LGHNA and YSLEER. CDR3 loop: CASSQEWGRALTGEQFF. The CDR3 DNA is TGCGCCAGCAGCCAGGAATGGGGGAGGGCCCTCACTGGTGAGCAGTTCTTC.

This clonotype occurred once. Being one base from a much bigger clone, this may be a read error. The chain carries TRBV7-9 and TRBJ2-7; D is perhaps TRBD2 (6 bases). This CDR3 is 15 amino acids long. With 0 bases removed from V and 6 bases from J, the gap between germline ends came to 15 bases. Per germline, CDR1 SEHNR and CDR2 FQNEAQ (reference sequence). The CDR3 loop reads CASSLAGGKGREQYF. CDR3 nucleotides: TGTGCCAGCAGCTTAGCGGGAGGTAAAGGGCGCGAGCAGTACTTC.

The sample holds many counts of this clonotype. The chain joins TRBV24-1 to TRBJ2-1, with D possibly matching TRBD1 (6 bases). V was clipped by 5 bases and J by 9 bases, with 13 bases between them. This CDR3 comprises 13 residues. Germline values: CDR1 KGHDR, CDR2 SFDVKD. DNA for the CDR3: TGTGCCACCAGTGCCTCCCTAGGGGGTGAGCAGTTCTTC. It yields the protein CATSASLGGEQFF.

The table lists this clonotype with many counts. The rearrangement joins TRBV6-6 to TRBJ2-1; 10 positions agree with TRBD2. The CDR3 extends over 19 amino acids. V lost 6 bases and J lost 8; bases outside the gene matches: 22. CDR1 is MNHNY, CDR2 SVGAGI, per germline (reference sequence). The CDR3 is CASSFRRVAGGFIIYEQFF. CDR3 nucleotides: TGTGCCAGCAGCTTTCGGAGGGTAGCGGGAGGATTTATTATCTATGAGCAGTTCTTC.

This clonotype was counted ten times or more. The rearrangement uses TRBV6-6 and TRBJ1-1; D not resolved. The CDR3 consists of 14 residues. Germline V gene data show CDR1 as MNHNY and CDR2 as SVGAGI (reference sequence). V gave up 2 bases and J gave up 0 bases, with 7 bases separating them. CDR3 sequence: CASSYAGMNTEAFF. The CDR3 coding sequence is TGTGCCAGCAGTTACGCGGGTATGAACACTGAAGCTTTCTTT.

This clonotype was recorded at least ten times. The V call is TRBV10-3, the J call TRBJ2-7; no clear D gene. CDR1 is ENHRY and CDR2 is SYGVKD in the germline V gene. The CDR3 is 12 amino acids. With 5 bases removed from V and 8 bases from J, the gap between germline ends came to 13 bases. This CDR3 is CAISPEEVKQYF. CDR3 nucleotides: TGTGCCATCAGTCCTGAAGAAGTCAAGCAGTACTTC.

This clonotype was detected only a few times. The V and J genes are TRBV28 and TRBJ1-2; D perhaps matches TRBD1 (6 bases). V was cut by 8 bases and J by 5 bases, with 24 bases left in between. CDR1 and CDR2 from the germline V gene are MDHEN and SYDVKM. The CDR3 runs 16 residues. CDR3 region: CASGQASTGAVYGYTF. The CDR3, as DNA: TGTGCCAGCGGCCAGGCCTCGACGGGGGCCGTTTATGGCTACACCTTC.

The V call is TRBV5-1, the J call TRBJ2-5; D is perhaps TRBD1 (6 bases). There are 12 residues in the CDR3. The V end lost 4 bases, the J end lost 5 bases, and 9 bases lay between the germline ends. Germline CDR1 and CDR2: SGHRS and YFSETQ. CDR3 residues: CASSRTEETQYF. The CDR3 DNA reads TGCGCCAGCAGCAGGACAGAGGAGACCCAGTACTTC.

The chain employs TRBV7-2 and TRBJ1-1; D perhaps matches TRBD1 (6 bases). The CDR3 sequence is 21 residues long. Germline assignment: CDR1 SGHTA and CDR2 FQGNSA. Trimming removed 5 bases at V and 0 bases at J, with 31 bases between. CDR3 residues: CASSPQGGGAWSLTLNTEAFF. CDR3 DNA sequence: TGTGCCAGCAGCCCACAAGGGGGGGGCGCTTGGAGCCTGACCTTGAACACTGAAGCTTTCTTT.

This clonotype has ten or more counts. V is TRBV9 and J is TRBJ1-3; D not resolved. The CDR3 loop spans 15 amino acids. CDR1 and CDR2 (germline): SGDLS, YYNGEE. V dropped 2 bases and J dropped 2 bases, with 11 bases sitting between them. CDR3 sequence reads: CASSVSPTAGNTIYF. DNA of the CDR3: TGTGCCAGCAGCGTCAGTCCCACGGCTGGAAACACCATATATTTT.